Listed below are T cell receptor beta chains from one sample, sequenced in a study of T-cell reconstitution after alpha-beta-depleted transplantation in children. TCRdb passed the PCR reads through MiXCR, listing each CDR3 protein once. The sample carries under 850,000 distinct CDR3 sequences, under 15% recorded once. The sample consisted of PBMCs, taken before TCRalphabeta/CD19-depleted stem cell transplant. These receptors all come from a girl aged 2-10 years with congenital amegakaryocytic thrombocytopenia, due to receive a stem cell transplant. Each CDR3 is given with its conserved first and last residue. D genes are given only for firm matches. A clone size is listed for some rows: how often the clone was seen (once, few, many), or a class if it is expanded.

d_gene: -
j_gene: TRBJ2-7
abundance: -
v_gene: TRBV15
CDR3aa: CATSRGGNYEQYF
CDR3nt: TGTGCCACCAGCAGAGGGGGAAACTACGAGCAGTACTTC

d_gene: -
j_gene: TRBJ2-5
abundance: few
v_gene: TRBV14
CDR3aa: CASTGGFAGETQYF
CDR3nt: TGTGCCAGCACCGGGGGATTTGCTGGGGAGACCCAGTACTTC

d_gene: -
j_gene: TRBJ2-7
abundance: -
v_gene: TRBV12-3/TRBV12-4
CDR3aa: CASSFARRIYEQYF
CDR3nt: TGTGCCAGCAGTTTTGCCCGCAGGATCTACGAGCAGTACTTC

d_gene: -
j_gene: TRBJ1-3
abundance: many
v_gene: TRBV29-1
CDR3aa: CSVQLSGNTIYF
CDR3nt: TGCAGCGTTCAGTTATCTGGAAACACCATATATTTT

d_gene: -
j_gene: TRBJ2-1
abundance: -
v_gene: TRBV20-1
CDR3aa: CSARDPGRVNEQFF
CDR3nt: TGCAGTGCTAGAGATCCGGGGAGAGTCAATGAGCAGTTCTTC

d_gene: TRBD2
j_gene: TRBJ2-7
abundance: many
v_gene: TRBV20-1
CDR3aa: CSAGTSGRGYEQYF
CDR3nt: TGCAGTGCCGGGACTAGCGGGAGGGGGTACGAGCAGTACTTC

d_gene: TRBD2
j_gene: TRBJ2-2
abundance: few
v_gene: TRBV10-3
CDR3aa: CAISPSGGNTGELFF
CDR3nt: TGTGCCATCAGCCCTAGCGGGGGTAACACCGGGGAGCTGTTTTTT

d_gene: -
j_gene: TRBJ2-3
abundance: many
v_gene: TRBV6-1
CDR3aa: CASSEGRSTDTQYF
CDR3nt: TGTGCCAGCAGTGAAGGGCGAAGCACAGATACGCAGTATTTT

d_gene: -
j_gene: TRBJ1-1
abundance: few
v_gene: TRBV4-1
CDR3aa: CASSQAQYLDTEAFF
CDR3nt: TGCGCCAGCAGCCAAGCCCAATACTTGGACACTGAAGCTTTCTTT

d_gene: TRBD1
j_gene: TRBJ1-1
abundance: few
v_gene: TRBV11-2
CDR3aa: CASSLGDRYTEAFF
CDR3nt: TGTGCCAGCAGCTTAGGGGACAGGTACACTGAAGCTTTCTTT

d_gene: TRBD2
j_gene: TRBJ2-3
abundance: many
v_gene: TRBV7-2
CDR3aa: CASSLALAGVDTQYF
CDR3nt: TGTGCCAGCAGCTTAGCTCTAGCGGGAGTTGATACGCAGTATTTT

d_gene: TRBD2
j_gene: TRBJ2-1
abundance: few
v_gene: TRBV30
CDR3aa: CAWSTGLAAYNEQFF
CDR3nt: TGTGCCTGGAGTACTGGACTAGCAGCGTACAATGAGCAGTTCTTC

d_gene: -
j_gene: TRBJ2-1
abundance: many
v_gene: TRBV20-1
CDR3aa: CSATGGATREQFF
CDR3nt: TGCAGTGCCACTGGGGGGGCAACTCGTGAGCAGTTCTTC

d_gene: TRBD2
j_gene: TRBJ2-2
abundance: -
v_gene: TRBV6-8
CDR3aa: CANQGLADYTGELFF
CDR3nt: TGTGCCAACCAGGGACTAGCGGACTACACCGGGGAGCTGTTTTTT

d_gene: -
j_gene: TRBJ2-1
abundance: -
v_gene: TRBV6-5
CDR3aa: CASSYSAGTSTYNEQFF
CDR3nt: TGTGCCAGCAGTTACTCGGCAGGGACTTCTACCTACAATGAGCAGTTCTTC

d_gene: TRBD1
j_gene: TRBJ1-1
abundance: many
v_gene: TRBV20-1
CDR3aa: CSASVWDRSNTEAFF
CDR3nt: TGCAGTGCTAGCGTTTGGGACAGGTCGAACACTGAAGCTTTCTTT

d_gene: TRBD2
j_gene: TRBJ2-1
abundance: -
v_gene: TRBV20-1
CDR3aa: CSARDGRSGGQFF
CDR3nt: TGCAGTGCTAGAGATGGGAGGTCGGGAGGGCAGTTCTTC

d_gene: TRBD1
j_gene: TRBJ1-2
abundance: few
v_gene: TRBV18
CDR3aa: CASSPPVTGLGGYTF
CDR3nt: TGTGCCAGCTCACCACCGGTGACAGGGCTGGGCGGCTACACCTTC

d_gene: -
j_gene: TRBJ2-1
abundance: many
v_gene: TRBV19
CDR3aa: CASSLGARNPSSYNEQFF
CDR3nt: TGTGCCAGTAGTCTGGGGGCCAGAAACCCGAGCTCCTACAATGAGCAGTTCTTC

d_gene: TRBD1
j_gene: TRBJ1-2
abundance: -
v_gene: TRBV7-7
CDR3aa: CASRRQGAGGYTF
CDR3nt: TGTGCCAGCAGGCGACAGGGGGCGGGAGGCTACACCTTC

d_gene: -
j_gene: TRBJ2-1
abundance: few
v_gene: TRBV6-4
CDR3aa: CASSAGRGGHEQFF
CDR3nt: TGTGCCAGCAGTGCGGGCAGGGGGGGCCATGAGCAGTTCTTC

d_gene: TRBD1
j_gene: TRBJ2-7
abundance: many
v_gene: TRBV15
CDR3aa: CATSNEGQDEQYF
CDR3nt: TGTGCCACCAGTAATGAGGGACAGGACGAGCAGTACTTC

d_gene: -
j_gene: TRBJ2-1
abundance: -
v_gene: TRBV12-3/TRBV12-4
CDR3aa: CASSAPDGDSYNEQFF
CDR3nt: TGTGCCAGCAGTGCCCCTGACGGGGACTCCTACAATGAGCAGTTCTTC

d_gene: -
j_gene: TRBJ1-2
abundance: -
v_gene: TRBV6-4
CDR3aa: CASSNSGRGGYTF
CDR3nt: TGTGCCAGCAGTAACTCAGGGCGGGGAGGCTACACCTTT

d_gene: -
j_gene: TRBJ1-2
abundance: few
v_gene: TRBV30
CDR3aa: CAWIQGTGYGYTF
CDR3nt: TGTGCCTGGATACAGGGTACTGGGTATGGCTACACCTTC

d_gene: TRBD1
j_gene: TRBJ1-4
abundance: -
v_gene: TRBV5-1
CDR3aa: CASSLTGGGEKLFF
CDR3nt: TGCGCCAGCAGCTTGACAGGGGGGGGTGAAAAACTGTTTTTT

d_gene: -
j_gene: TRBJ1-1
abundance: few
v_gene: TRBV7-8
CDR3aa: CASSSSWGATNTEAFF
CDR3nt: TGTGCCAGCAGCTCCTCATGGGGGGCCACGAACACTGAAGCTTTCTTT

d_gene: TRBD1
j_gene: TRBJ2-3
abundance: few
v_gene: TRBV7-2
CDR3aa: CASSSQDRVPDTQYF
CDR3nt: TGTGCCAGCAGCAGCCAGGACAGGGTACCAGATACGCAGTATTTT

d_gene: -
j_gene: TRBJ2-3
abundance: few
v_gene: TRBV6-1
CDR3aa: CASQNRQSSTDTQYF
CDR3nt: TGTGCCAGCCAAAACCGTCAGAGCAGCACAGATACGCAGTATTTT

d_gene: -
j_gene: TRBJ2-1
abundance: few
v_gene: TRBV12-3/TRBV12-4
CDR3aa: CASSRRINEQFF
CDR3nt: TGTGCCAGCAGCCGGAGGATCAATGAGCAGTTCTTC

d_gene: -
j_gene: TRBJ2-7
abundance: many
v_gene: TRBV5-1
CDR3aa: CASSPDPRFGEQYF
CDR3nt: TGCGCCAGCAGCCCAGACCCTAGATTTGGAGAGCAGTACTTC

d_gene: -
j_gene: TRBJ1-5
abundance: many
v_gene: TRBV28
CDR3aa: CASSSHPGAGGPQHF
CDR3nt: TGTGCCAGCAGTTCCCATCCCGGGGCCGGGGGGCCCCAGCATTTT

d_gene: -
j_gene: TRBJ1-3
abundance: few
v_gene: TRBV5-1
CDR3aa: CASSPAGQANSGNTIYF
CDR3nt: TGCGCCAGCAGCCCGGCGGGACAAGCCAACTCTGGAAACACCATATATTTT

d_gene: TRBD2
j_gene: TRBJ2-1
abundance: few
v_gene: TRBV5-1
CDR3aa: CASSSRSLAGGLSSYNEQFF
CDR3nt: TGCGCCAGCAGCTCCCGGAGCCTAGCGGGAGGACTAAGCTCCTACAATGAGCAGTTCTTC

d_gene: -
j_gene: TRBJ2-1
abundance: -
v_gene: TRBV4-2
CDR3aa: CASSPWGLRTRFF
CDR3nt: TGTGCCAGCAGCCCCTGGGGACTCCGCACCCGGTTCTTC

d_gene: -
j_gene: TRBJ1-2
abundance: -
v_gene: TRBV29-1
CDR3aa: CSVVMRSGIGYTF
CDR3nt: TGCAGCGTTGTAATGAGGTCAGGGATTGGCTACACCTTC

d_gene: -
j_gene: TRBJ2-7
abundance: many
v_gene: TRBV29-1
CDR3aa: CSVEDGDSYEQYF
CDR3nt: TGCAGCGTTGAAGATGGTGACAGCTACGAGCAGTACTTC

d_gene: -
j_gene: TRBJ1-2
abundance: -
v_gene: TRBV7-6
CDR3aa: CASSLDTHYGYTF
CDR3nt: TGTGCCAGCAGCTTGGACACACACTATGGCTACACCTTC

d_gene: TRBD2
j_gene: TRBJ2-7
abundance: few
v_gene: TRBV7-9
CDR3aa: CASSLTSGNLLYEQYF
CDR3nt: TGTGCCAGCAGCTTAACTAGCGGGAACCTTCTTTACGAGCAGTACTTC

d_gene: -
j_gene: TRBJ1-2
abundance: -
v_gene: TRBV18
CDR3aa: CASWGMIYGYTF
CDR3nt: TGTGCCAGCTGGGGTATGATCTATGGCTACACCTTC